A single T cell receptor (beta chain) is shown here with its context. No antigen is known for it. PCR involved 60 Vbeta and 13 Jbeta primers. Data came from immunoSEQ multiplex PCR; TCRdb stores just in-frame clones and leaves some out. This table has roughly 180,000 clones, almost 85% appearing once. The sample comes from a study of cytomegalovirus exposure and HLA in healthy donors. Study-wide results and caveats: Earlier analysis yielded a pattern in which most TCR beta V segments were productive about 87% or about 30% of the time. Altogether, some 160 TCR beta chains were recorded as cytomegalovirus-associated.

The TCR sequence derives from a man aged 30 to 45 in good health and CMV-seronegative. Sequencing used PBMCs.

In nucleotides, the CDR3 is TGTGCCAGCAGCTTGGGTCGGGAGGGGGACGAGCAGTACTTC. Protein product: CASSLGREGDEQYF. The chain couples TRBV5-6 to TRBJ2-7; TRBD2 matches 8 bases. After removal of 0 bases from V and 5 bases from J, the junction contained 4 bases not matched to a gene. CDR1 SGHDT and CDR2 YYEEEE come from the germline V gene. The CDR3 sequence is 14 residues long.